The 15 T cell receptor beta chains in this list originate from one sample, sequenced in a study of T cell responses to AZD1222 COVID-19 vaccine. Libraries were prepared by immunoSEQ multiplex PCR; TCRdb keeps only in-frame clonotypes and omits some of them. The sample consists of approximately 110,000 clones, 85% to 90% of them appearing once. This sample comprised peripheral blood, obtained 28 days after the second AZD1222 dose. Receptors were obtained from an adult who received the AZD1222 COVID-19 vaccine.

The CDR3: CASIPFSGTSYTGELFF. CDR3 sequence (DNA): TGTGCCAGCATTCCTTTTTCCGGGACTAGCTATACCGGGGAGCTGTTTTTT. V usage is TRBV27 and J usage is TRBJ2-2; 9 bases agree with TRBD2. The CDR3 spans 17 residues. CDR1 and CDR2 (germline): MNHEY, SMNVEV (reference sequence). J was trimmed by 5 bases and V by 7 bases; bases with no gene match: 14.

This clone was seen just once. The rearrangement links TRBV2 to TRBJ1-1; D not resolved. Deletions cut 4 bases from V and 2 bases from J, with 8 bases between. Per germline, CDR1 SNHLY and CDR2 FYNNEI. The length of the CDR3 is 13 residues. The CDR3 loop is CASSGQTNTEAFF. CDR3 bases: TGTGCCAGCAGTGGGCAGACAAACACTGAAGCTTTCTTT.

The V call is TRBV3-1 (or the pseudogene TRBV3-2), the J call TRBJ2-7, with 11 bases that match TRBD2. Germline loops: CDR1 LGHDT, CDR2 YNNKEL (reference sequence). Trimming took 4 bases from V and 6 from J; bases not matched to a gene: 17. The CDR3 sequence is 18 residues long. This CDR3 is CASSLGFVLAGGISEQYF. CDR3 DNA: TGTGCCAGCAGCCTTGGGTTCGTTCTAGCGGGAGGTATAAGCGAGCAGTACTTC.

The chain is built from TRBV7-2 and TRBJ2-6, with TRBD2 as a possible D gene (6 bases). Germline CDR1 and CDR2: SGHTA and FQGNSA. Trimming left V 3 bases short and J 2 bases short, with 8 bases between. This CDR3 is built from 15 residues. The CDR3 bases are TGTGCCAGCAGCTTCGGCGGGACTGGGGCCAACGTCCTGACTTTC. Protein sequence: CASSFGGTGANVLTF.

The chain links TRBV28 to TRBJ1-1; 8 bases agree with TRBD1. Germline V CDR1 and CDR2: MDHEN, SYDVKM. The CDR3 contains 15 residues. The V gene end was trimmed by 4 bases and the J gene end by 5 bases; junction bases not matched to a gene: 9. This CDR3 is CASSSPGGEGTEAFF. The CDR3 coding sequence is TGTGCCAGCAGTTCCCCAGGGGGCGAAGGGACTGAAGCTTTCTTT.

The gene calls are TRBV19 and TRBJ2-2, with D possibly TRBD1 on 6 matching bases. This CDR3 has 15 amino acids. V lost 3 bases, J lost 6 bases, and 14 bases lay in between. Germline assignment: CDR1 LNHDA and CDR2 SQIVND (reference sequence). CDR3 DNA sequence: TGTGCCAGTAGTATGTATTCGGCAGGGGCCGGGGAGCTGTTTTTT. It codes for CASSMYSAGAGELFF.

The chain combines TRBV9 with TRBJ2-1; D is perhaps TRBD2 (5 bases). CDR1 and CDR2 (germline): SGDLS, YYNGEE. V lost 4 bases and J lost 9, with 14 bases in between. CDR3 length: 13 residues. Written as DNA, the CDR3 is TGTGCCAGCAGCTCTTTCCTAGCCGGTGAGCAGTTCTTC. Protein product: CASSSFLAGEQFF. Based on the CDR3 plus reference TRBV9 and TRBJ2-1, the full variable domain is DSGVTQTPKHLITATGQRVTLRCSPRSGDLSVYWYQQSLDQGLQFLIQYYNGEERAKGNILERFSAQQFPDLHSELNLSSLELGDSALYFCASSSFLAGEQFFGPGTRLTVL.

The chain couples TRBV5-3 to TRBJ2-1; TRBD2 matches at 7 bases. Being an ORF, TRBV5-3 has a function that is uncertain. The V gene end was trimmed by 0 bases and the J gene end by 3 bases; junction bases not matched to a gene: 6. There are 16 residues in the CDR3. The CDR3 is CARSLEGDYRYNEQFF. The CDR3 nucleotides are TGTGCCAGAAGCTTGGAAGGGGACTACCGCTACAATGAGCAGTTCTTC.

This rearrangement joins TRBV19 to TRBJ2-1; D possibly corresponds to TRBD2 (5 bases). Germline CDR1 is LNHDA and CDR2 is SQIVND (reference sequence). Trimming took 0 bases from V and 4 from J, leaving 10 bases between them. The CDR3 spans 15 residues. CDR3: CASSIDPGSYNEQFF. CDR3 coding DNA: TGTGCCAGTAGTATAGATCCGGGGTCGTACAATGAGCAGTTCTTC.

In the case of this clone: A junction boundary mismatches the germline segment, possibly from a read error. The chain uses TRBV11-2 and TRBJ1-6, with 9 positions matching TRBD1. CDR3 length: 14 residues. Germline CDR1 and CDR2: SGHAT and FQNNGV. The CDR3 region is CASSSTGGTSSLHF. The CDR3 DNA reads TGTGCCAGCAGCTCCACAGGGGGCACTTCATCCCTCCACTTT.

V gene TRBV6-5 combines with J gene TRBJ2-3, with 9 bases aligning to TRBD1. CDR1 is MNHEY and CDR2 is SVGAGI in the germline V gene. V lost 0 bases, J lost 5 bases, and 3 bases stayed unmatched. This CDR3 comprises 15 residues. The DNA for the CDR3 is TGTGCCAGCAGTTACTCGAACAGGGGGCGAGATACGCAGTATTTT. This gives the protein CASSYSNRGRDTQYF.

The gene calls are TRBV28 and TRBJ1-2, with a weak D call TRBD1 (6 bases). Trimming took off 6 bases at V and 4 bases at J, with 12 bases between the two ends. Germline lookup yields CDR1 MDHEN and CDR2 SYDVKM. This CDR3 spans 13 amino acids. The CDR3 region has the DNA TGTGCCAGCAGACAGACAGGCGGCTATGGCTACACCTTC. This encodes CASRQTGGYGYTF.

The rearrangement uses TRBV14 and TRBJ1-2; D gene uncertain. Germline CDR1 is SGHDN and CDR2 is FVKESK. Trimming pared 2 bases from V and 4 bases from J, leaving 8 bases between. This CDR3 contains 13 residues. The CDR3 region has the DNA TGTGCCAGCAGCCAATTGACTGGCTATGGCTACACCTTC. Translation: CASSQLTGYGYTF.

This sequence joins TRBV19 and TRBJ1-2, with D possibly matching TRBD1 (6 bases). CDR1 LNHDA and CDR2 SQIVND come from the germline V gene (reference sequence). This CDR3 has 13 residues. Trimming cost V 7 bases and J 8 bases, with 17 bases left between them. As DNA, the CDR3 is TGTGCCAGTACAGAACGGGGGGCGCGGGGCTACACCTTC. Protein sequence: CASTERGARGYTF.

This rearrangement joins TRBV6-5 to TRBJ1-6, with D unresolved. Trimming shortened V by 3 bases and J by 0 bases, and 3 bases separated the two germline ends. Germline values: CDR1 MNHEY, CDR2 SVGAGI. CDR3 length equals 14 residues. This CDR3 reads CASSYGSYNSPLHF. In DNA form, the CDR3 reads TGTGCCAGCAGTTATGGCTCCTATAATTCACCCCTCCACTTT.